Each of the 14 T cell receptor beta chains below was sequenced from the same sample in a study of cytomegalovirus exposure and HLA in healthy donors. Sequenced by immunoSEQ multiplex PCR; TCRdb stores in-frame clones only, minus some. The sample lists a few hundred thousand clones; 86% were seen once. The sample comprised PBMCs. Receptors originate from a woman under 30 in good health and CMV-seronegative.

This clone was seen just once. The chain recombines TRBV4-3 with TRBJ1-4; D is unclear. The V end lost 0 bases, the J end lost 8 bases, and 19 bases lay between the germline ends. Germline V CDR1 and CDR2: LGHNA, YSLEER. The CDR3 consists of 17 residues. The CDR3 DNA sequence: TGCGCCAGCAGCCAAGATCGATTGGAAGGAACGGGAGAAAAACTGTTTTTT. Translation: CASSQDRLEGTGEKLFF.

The V call is TRBV29-1, the J call TRBJ2-1; 10 bases are a match to TRBD2. V gave up 8 bases and J gave up 1 base; unmatched junction bases: 5. Germline lookup yields CDR1 SQVTM and CDR2 ANQGSEA. This CDR3 region has 14 residues. CDR3 bases: TGCAGCCTACAGCGGGAGGGGTCCTACAATGAGCAGTTCTTC. As protein: CSLQREGSYNEQFF.

The V call is TRBV7-3, the J call TRBJ2-1; no reliable D call. V lost 4 bases and J lost 5, with 6 bases in between. This CDR3 has 12 residues. In germline, CDR1 is SGHTA, CDR2 FQGTGA. In nucleotides, the CDR3 is TGTGCCAGCAGCTCACATCACAATGAGCAGTTCTTC. As protein: CASSSHHNEQFF.

This chain links TRBV7-9 with TRBJ2-7; 9 nucleotides match TRBD1. This CDR3 is 14 amino acids long. Looked up from germline, CDR1 is SEHNR and CDR2 is FQNEAQ (reference sequence). J gave up 2 bases and V 5 bases, and 4 bases lay outside the gene matches. The CDR3 sequence: CASSGRQGAYEQYF. CDR3 nucleotides: TGTGCCAGCAGCGGCCGACAGGGGGCCTACGAGCAGTACTTC.

The V and J genes are TRBV9 and TRBJ2-4, with D perhaps matching TRBD1 (6 bases). With 4 bases removed from V and 7 bases from J, the gap between germline ends came to 21 bases. The CDR3 is 16 residues long. Germline-derived CDR1 and CDR2 are SGDLS and YYNGEE. This CDR3 is CASSPPSGPRGNIQYF. In DNA form, the CDR3 reads TGTGCCAGCAGCCCGCCGTCCGGCCCAAGGGGGAACATTCAGTACTTC.

V and J are TRBV6-4 and TRBJ2-7, with 9 bases identical to TRBD1. CDR1 and CDR2 from the germline V gene are MRHNA and SNTAGT. V was pared by 4 bases and J by 4 bases, with 5 bases of the junction left unmatched. The CDR3 is 14 amino acids. DNA for the CDR3: TGTGCCAGCAGTGCCGGGACAGGGTCGTACGAGCAGTACTTC. It translates to CASSAGTGSYEQYF.

This chain connects TRBV19 to TRBJ1-2; 10 bases line up with TRBD1. The CDR3 spans 15 residues. V shed 5 bases and J 4 bases; nucleotides not matched to a gene: 7. The germline V gene encodes CDR1 LNHDA and CDR2 SQIVND (reference sequence). The CDR3 protein is CASSVPGQGIYGYTF. For the CDR3, the DNA is TGTGCCAGTAGTGTACCGGGACAGGGGATCTATGGCTACACCTTC.

V and J are TRBV4-1 and TRBJ1-1, with D perhaps matching TRBD1 (6 bases). The CDR3 totals 14 residues. CDR1 MGHRA and CDR2 YSYEKL come from the germline V gene. Deletions cut 4 bases from V and 1 base from J, with 10 bases between. CDR3 loop: CASSLRGANTEAFF. Here the CDR3 DNA reads TGCGCCAGCAGCCTCCGGGGGGCGAACACTGAAGCTTTCTTT.

The chain couples TRBV2 to TRBJ2-4; tentatively, D is TRBD2 (6 bases). The length of the CDR3 is 13 residues. Trimming stripped 8 bases from V and 4 bases from J, with 12 bases between. The germline CDR1 and CDR2 sequences are SNHLY and FYNNEI. As DNA, the CDR3 is TGTGCCAGCGCGGAGGAGGGAAAAAACATTCAGTACTTC. Translation gives CASAEEGKNIQYF.

CDR3 sequence reads: CASSAGAGNGNEQFF. CDR3 DNA sequence: TGTGCCAGCAGCGCGGGGGCGGGCAACGGTAACGAGCAGTTCTTC. The V call is TRBV11-3, the J call TRBJ2-1, with D perhaps TRBD2 (7 bases). CDR3 length: 15 amino acids. The V gene's germline CDR1 is SGHNT and CDR2 YENEEA. The ends were cut back, 5 bases at V and 10 bases at J, with 21 bases in the middle.

The chain is built from TRBV10-3 and TRBJ1-2; 9 bases line up with TRBD1. With V trimmed by 7 bases and J by 8 bases, 8 bases remained unmatched. Germline assignment: CDR1 ENHRY and CDR2 SYGVKD. This CDR3 has 13 residues. The CDR3 reads CAITSGQGYGYTF. CDR3 DNA sequence: TGTGCCATCACCTCGGGACAGGGATACGGCTACACCTTC.

The chain has TRBV11-3 and TRBJ2-5, with 10 bases fitting TRBD2. The DNA end favors TRBJ2-7, so the J call may be wrong. The length of the CDR3 is 16 residues. Germline V gene data show CDR1 as SGHNT and CDR2 as YENEEA. This CDR3 reads CASSPRTSGNYYEQYF. The DNA of the CDR3 is TGTGCCAGCAGCCCTCGGACTAGCGGAAACTATTACGAGCAGTACTTC.

V usage is TRBV4-1 and J usage is TRBJ2-7; TRBD1 might be the D (6 bases). The germline V gene encodes CDR1 MGHRA and CDR2 YSYEKL. The CDR3 runs 14 residues. Between the trimmed V and J ends, which lost 3 bases and 6 bases, there was a span of 15 bases. As DNA, the CDR3 is TGCGCCAGCAGCCACCAGGGGCAGGCCCGCGAGCAGTACTTC. Protein: CASSHQGQAREQYF.

The chain has TRBV2 and TRBJ1-4, with a possible D match to TRBD1 (6 bases). Trimming removed 2 bases at V and 6 bases at J, with 7 bases between. The CDR3 has 13 residues. Germline V lookup: CDR1 SNHLY, CDR2 FYNNEI. The CDR3 here is CASSEYRDEKLFF. CDR3 bases: TGTGCCAGCAGTGAATACAGGGATGAAAAACTGTTTTTT.